The clone carrying this T cell receptor beta chain showed up just a few times. Its antigen is as yet unknown. Previously reported methods and listed TCR primers produced the bulk TCR libraries. MiXCR, run by TCRdb on the PCR reads, gives a single entry per CDR3 protein. The sample carries about 330,000 distinct CDR3 sequences, roughly a quarter recorded once. The data are from a study of molecular identifiers for immune sequencing clone quantification. Study context: Replicate experiments divided RNA from 20,000 or 100,000 naive CD8 cells into five parts and sequenced four. General study points: In CMV-specific effectors, clones above 20 copies held over 98% of molecules; naive, under 1%.

Preparation of naive CD8 libraries involved roughly 19,000 to 1,100,000 sorted cells and 10%, 30% or 50% RNA. The source material was naive CD8+ T cells from blood, with Jurkat cell RNA spiked in. The sample's subset: FACS-sorted CD8+CD4-CCR7+CD45RA+ naive T cells. This TCR derives from a human donor in good health. Some libraries in this study had Jurkat cell RNA spiked in.

The CDR3 nucleotides are TGTGCCAGCAGGTCCCGGGGGGACAATGAGCAGTTCTTC. Its protein product is CASRSRGDNEQFF. The chain has TRBV11-3 and TRBJ2-1, with 7 bases identical to TRBD2. The CDR3 is 13 residues long. The V gene end was trimmed by 6 bases and the J gene end by 5 bases; junction bases not matched to a gene: 4. Per the germline V gene, CDR1 is SGHNT and CDR2 is YENEEA.